Given below is one T cell receptor beta chain in context. This specimen belongs to a study of blood T cell repertoires in COVID-19. Study overall: Donors in the United States, Italy and Spain gave samples during acute or convalescent COVID-19. From T cells, B-cell-depleted T cells, or PBMCs came the material, which was cDNA or gDNA.

In the original workflow: Counts of nucleated cells, estimated from reference gene primer amplification, were obtained. Generated by immunoSEQ multiplex PCR, the TCRdb table keeps only in-frame clones and is missing some. V, J and clone size are taken as reported in that table, and D and trimming were inferred from the DNA itself. Seen here are some 96,000 clones, roughly 87% observed once, and the top ten hold roughly 7.4%. CDR1 is DFQATT, CDR2 SNEGSKA, per germline (reference sequence). V gave up 3 bases and J gave up 3 bases, with 10 bases separating them. The CDR3 has 13 amino acids. Sequencing used peripheral blood. The receptor's source is a man between 25 and 39 years old in a cohort sampled during active COVID-19. The chain carries TRBV20-1 and TRBJ2-3; no clear D. The CDR3 bases are TGCAGTGCTAGTCCAACTTCGACAGATACGCAGTATTTT. Encoded protein: CSASPTSTDTQYF.